These 17 T cell receptor beta chains originate from one sample sequenced in a study of blood T cell repertoires in COVID-19. Data came from immunoSEQ multiplex PCR; TCRdb stores just in-frame clones and leaves some out. Of a few hundred thousand clones in the sample, under 90% are singletons; the top ten hold under 3.5%. The sequenced material came from PBMCs or T cells enriched from blood (not recorded which). Source of these receptors: a woman aged 55-75 years who had recovered from COVID-19.

The V gene is TRBV6-5, the J gene TRBJ1-5, with TRBD1 matching 8 bases. The CDR3 consists of 15 residues. J was trimmed by 3 bases and V by 7 bases; bases with no gene match: 8. The germline V gene encodes CDR1 MNHEY and CDR2 SVGAGI. CDR3 in DNA: TGTGCCAGCATTCGGACAGGGCAGTTCAATCAGCCCCAGCATTTT. The encoded protein is CASIRTGQFNQPQHF.

This chain links TRBV2 with TRBJ1-2; D gene unclear. There are 17 residues in the CDR3. V lost 0 bases and J 5 bases, leaving 19 bases between the germline ends. Germline-derived CDR1 and CDR2 are SNHLY and FYNNEI. The CDR3 DNA sequence: TGTGCCAGCAGTGAAGCGAGGTCCGCGAGGATGAAATATGGCTACACCTTC. Translated: CASSEARSARMKYGYTF.

The V and J genes are TRBV5-1 and TRBJ1-2; 7 bases match TRBD1. CDR1 SGHRS and CDR2 YFSETQ come from the germline V gene. With V trimmed by 0 bases and J by 3 bases, 8 bases remained unmatched. The CDR3 has 16 residues. CDR3 DNA sequence: TGCGCCAGCAGCTTGGCTGCGACAGGGCAATACTATGGCTACACCTTC. Its translation: CASSLAATGQYYGYTF.

The chain couples TRBV19 to TRBJ1-1; D is unclear. CDR3 length equals 15 residues. Trimming removed 5 bases from V and 0 bases from J, with 13 bases in between. Germline lookup yields CDR1 LNHDA and CDR2 SQIVND (reference sequence). In DNA, the CDR3 is TGTGCCAGTAGTGTCAACAGAAACATGAACACTGAAGCTTTCTTT. Residues: CASSVNRNMNTEAFF.

The chain carries TRBV7-2 and TRBJ2-1, with 10 positions matching TRBD2. CDR1 and CDR2 (germline): SGHTA, FQGNSA. This CDR3 is built from 15 residues. V shed 5 bases, J shed 8 bases, and the junction held 9 bases outside the gene matches. The CDR3 loop is CASSRSGRGVDEQFF. The CDR3 nucleotides are TGTGCCAGCAGCCGCAGCGGGAGGGGGGTCGATGAGCAGTTCTTC.

The chain joins TRBV9 to TRBJ1-3; possible D gene TRBD1, 6 bases. V was clipped by 5 bases and J by 0 bases, with 15 bases between them. The CDR3 runs to 16 residues. Per germline, CDR1 SGDLS and CDR2 YYNGEE. CDR3 region: CASSEPGHLSGNTIYF. DNA for the CDR3: TGTGCCAGCAGTGAACCGGGACATCTCTCTGGAAACACCATATATTTT.

V is TRBV3-1 (or the pseudogene TRBV3-2) and J is TRBJ2-5; D may be TRBD2 (6 bases). The V end lost 1 base, the J end lost 5 bases, and 11 bases lay between the germline ends. Germline V gives CDR1 LGHDT, CDR2 YNNKEL (reference sequence). The CDR3 is 14 residues long. This CDR3 reads CASSQGAGRETQYF. The CDR3 DNA follows: TGTGCCAGCAGCCAAGGCGCGGGGAGGGAGACCCAGTACTTC.

The chain employs TRBV6-1 and TRBJ1-1; 8 bases are shared with TRBD1. This CDR3 has 15 amino acids. With 3 bases clipped from V and 11 bases from J, the junction kept 14 bases outside the gene matches. CDR1 and CDR2 (germline): MNHNS, SASEGT. The CDR3, as DNA: TGTGCCAGCAGTGACGGACAGGGACCGGATAAGGGGGCTTTCTTT. It is translated as CASSDGQGPDKGAFF.

V usage is TRBV27 and J usage is TRBJ1-2, with 7 bases fitting TRBD1. Trimming removed 0 bases from V and 5 bases from J; junction bases left unmatched: 3. The V gene's germline CDR1 is MNHEY and CDR2 SMNVEV (reference sequence). This CDR3 has 14 residues. The CDR3 loop reads CASSLSAGGYGYTF. In DNA form, the CDR3 reads TGTGCCAGCAGTTTATCGGCAGGGGGGTATGGCTACACCTTC.

The chain recombines TRBV5-4 with TRBJ1-4; 7 positions match TRBD1. After removal of 0 bases from V and 8 bases from J, the junction contained 1 base not matched to a gene. CDR3 length: 13 amino acids. The V gene's germline CDR1 is SGHNT and CDR2 YYREEE (reference sequence). CDR3 sequence: CASSLEDREKLFF. CDR3 coding DNA: TGTGCCAGCAGCTTGGAGGACAGGGAAAAACTGTTTTTT.

This clone occurred a few times. The J gene is TRBJ1-1, the V gene TRBV7-9; no definite D call. Germline V gene lookup returns CDR1 SEHNR and CDR2 FQNEAQ (reference sequence). The CDR3 is made up of 14 amino acids. V lost 2 bases and J 2 bases, leaving 9 bases between the germline ends. CDR3 amino acids: CASSLTQINTEAFF. The CDR3 DNA reads TGTGCCAGCAGCTTAACACAGATCAACACTGAAGCTTTCTTT.

This sequence joins TRBV9 and TRBJ1-5, with D perhaps matching TRBD1 (5 bases). Trimming removed 4 bases from V and 0 bases from J, with 23 bases in between. There are 19 residues in the CDR3. Germline values: CDR1 SGDLS, CDR2 YYNGEE. CDR3 nucleotide sequence: TGTGCCAGCAGCCCCTCGACAGTCACCCTGGGGTATAGCAATCAGCCCCAGCATTTT. Encoded protein: CASSPSTVTLGYSNQPQHF. Full variable domain (remainder filled in from reference TRBV9 and TRBJ1-5): DSGVTQTPKHLITATGQRVTLRCSPRSGDLSVYWYQQSLDQGLQFLIQYYNGEERAKGNILERFSAQQFPDLHSELNLSSLELGDSALYFCASSPSTVTLGYSNQPQHFGDGTRLSIL.

The chain combines TRBV19 with TRBJ1-5; TRBD1 matches 9 bases. Losses at the gene ends were 6 bases for V and 2 bases for J; bases not matched to a gene: 5. CDR1 and CDR2 (germline): LNHDA, SQIVND (reference sequence). This CDR3 is built from 15 residues. CDR3 region: CASRQGALGNQPQHF. In DNA, the CDR3 is TGTGCCAGTAGACAGGGGGCGTTGGGCAATCAGCCCCAGCATTTT. Complete variable domain (other parts from reference TRBV19 and TRBJ1-5): DGGITQSPKYLFRKEGQNVTLSCEQNLNHDAMYWYRQDPGQGLRLIYYSQIVNDFQKGDIAEGYSVSREKKESFPLTVTSAQKNPTAFYLCASRQGALGNQPQHFGDGTRLSIL.

The chain recombines TRBV3-1 (or the pseudogene TRBV3-2) with TRBJ2-7; possible D gene TRBD2, 5 bases. The CDR3 is made up of 15 amino acids. Germline-derived CDR1 and CDR2 are LGHDT and YNNKEL (reference sequence). Trimming took off 0 bases at V and 6 bases at J, with 15 bases between the two ends. The CDR3 coding sequence is TGTGCCAGCAGCCAAGATCCGGACTCCGACTGCGAGCAGTACTTC. Translating gives CASSQDPDSDCEQYF.

The V and J genes are TRBV14 and TRBJ1-1, with D maybe TRBD1 (6 bases). There are 14 residues in the CDR3. The V and J ends lost 4 bases and 3 bases respectively, with 12 bases between them. Per the germline V gene, CDR1 is SGHDN and CDR2 is FVKESK. The CDR3: CASSPFSGDTEAFF. The CDR3 DNA reads TGTGCCAGCAGCCCTTTTTCAGGGGACACTGAAGCTTTCTTT.

V is TRBV12-3 or TRBV12-4 and J is TRBJ1-4; perhaps TRBD1 as D (6 bases). Trimming removed 4 bases from V and 8 bases from J, with 11 bases in between. The CDR3 has 13 amino acids. As DNA, the CDR3 is TGTGCCAGCAGTTATGGGGGCGTCGAAAAACTGTTTTTT. This translates into CASSYGGVEKLFF.

V is TRBV4-2 and J is TRBJ1-3; TRBD1 agrees at 8 bases. Germline V lookup: CDR1 LGHNA, CDR2 YNFKEQ. The CDR3 totals 16 residues. Losses at the gene ends were 4 bases for V and 0 bases for J; bases not matched to a gene: 5. This chain's CDR3 is CASSPLTGGSGNTIYF. DNA of the CDR3: TGTGCCAGCAGCCCACTTACAGGGGGCTCTGGAAACACCATATATTTT.